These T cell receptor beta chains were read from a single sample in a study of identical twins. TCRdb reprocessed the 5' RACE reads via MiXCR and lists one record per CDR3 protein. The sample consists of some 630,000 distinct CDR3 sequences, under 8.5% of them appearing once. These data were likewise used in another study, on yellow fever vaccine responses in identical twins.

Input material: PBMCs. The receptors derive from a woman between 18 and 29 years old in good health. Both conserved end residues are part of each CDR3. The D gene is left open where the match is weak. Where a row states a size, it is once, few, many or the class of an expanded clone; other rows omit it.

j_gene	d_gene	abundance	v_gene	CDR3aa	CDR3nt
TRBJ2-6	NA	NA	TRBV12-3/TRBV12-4	CASTPLFWPDSGANVLTF	TGTGCCAGCACCCCCCTCTTTTGGCCGGACTCTGGGGCCAACGTCCTGACTTTC
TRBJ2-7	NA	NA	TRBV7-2	CASSSDWLYYEQYF	TGTGCCAGCAGCTCGGACTGGCTTTACTACGAGCAGTACTTC
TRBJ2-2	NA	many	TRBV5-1	CASSLTSNTGELFF	TGCGCCAGCAGCTTGACCTCCAACACCGGGGAGCTGTTTTTT
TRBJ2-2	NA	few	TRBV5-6	CASSLVRGNTGELFF	TGTGCCAGCAGCTTGGTAAGGGGGAACACCGGGGAGCTGTTTTTT
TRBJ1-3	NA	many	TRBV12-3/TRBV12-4	CASSSQGGSGNTIYF	TGTGCCAGCAGTTCCCAGGGTGGCTCTGGAAACACCATATATTTT
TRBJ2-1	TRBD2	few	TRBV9	CASSVGGSEAYNEQFF	TGTGCCAGCAGCGTAGGCGGGAGTGAGGCTTACAATGAGCAGTTCTTC
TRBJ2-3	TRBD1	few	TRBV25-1	CASSTQGVADTQYF	TGTGCCAGCAGTACACAGGGGGTAGCGGATACGCAGTATTTT
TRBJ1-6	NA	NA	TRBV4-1	CASSQSRINSPLHF	TGCGCCAGCAGCCAATCCAGGATTAATTCACCCCTCCACTTT
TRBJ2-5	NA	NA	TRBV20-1	CSARDRETQYF	TGCAGTGCTAGAGATCGAGAGACCCAGTACTTC
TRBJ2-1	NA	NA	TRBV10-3	CAISESGRSKYNEQFF	TGTGCCATCAGTGAGTCGGGGCGCAGTAAATACAATGAGCAGTTCTTC
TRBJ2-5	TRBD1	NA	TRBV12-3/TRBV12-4	CASSGTEISRQYQETQYF	TGTGCCAGCAGCGGGACAGAAATATCCCGACAGTACCAAGAGACCCAGTACTTC
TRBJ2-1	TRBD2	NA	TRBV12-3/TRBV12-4	CARSLTIQGLAGAGYEQFF	TGTGCCCGCAGTCTCACCATACAAGGACTAGCGGGGGCCGGGTATGAGCAGTTCTTC
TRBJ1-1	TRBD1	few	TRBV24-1	CATSDLGGQGLVGTEAFF	TGTGCCACCAGTGACCTGGGGGGACAGGGGTTGGTAGGGACTGAAGCTTTCTTT
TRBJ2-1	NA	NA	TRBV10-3	CAITRDALSYNEQFF	TGTGCCATCACTCGGGACGCCCTTTCCTACAATGAGCAGTTCTTC
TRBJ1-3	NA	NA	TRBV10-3	CAGGAPSSGNTIYF	TGTGCCGGAGGGGCCCCGAGCTCTGGAAACACCATATATTTT
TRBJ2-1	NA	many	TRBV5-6	CASSLEGRPHEQFF	TGTGCCAGCAGCTTGGAGGGACGACCCCATGAGCAGTTCTTC
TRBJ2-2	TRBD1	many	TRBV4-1	CASSRGAGGAVFGELFF	TGCGCCAGCAGCCGGGGGGCAGGGGGCGCGGTTTTCGGGGAGCTGTTTTTT
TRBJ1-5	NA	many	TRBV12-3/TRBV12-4	CASSPQMDSSNQPQHF	TGTGCCAGCAGTCCGCAAATGGACAGTTCCAATCAGCCCCAGCATTTT
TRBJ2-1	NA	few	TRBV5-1	CASSPSSEHYNEQFF	TGCGCCAGCAGCCCTTCTAGCGAGCATTACAATGAGCAGTTCTTC
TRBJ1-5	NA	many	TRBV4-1	CASSQGSGRNQPQHF	TGCGCCAGCAGCCAAGGTTCGGGGCGCAATCAGCCCCAGCATTTT
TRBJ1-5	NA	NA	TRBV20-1	CSAREPRAASSQPQHF	TGCAGTGCTAGAGAGCCCCGGGCAGCCTCGAGTCAGCCCCAGCATTTT
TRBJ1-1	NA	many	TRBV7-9	CASSLALRGQLNTEAFF	TGTGCCAGCAGCTTAGCGCTTAGAGGACAGCTGAACACTGAAGCTTTCTTT
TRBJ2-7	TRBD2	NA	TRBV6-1	CASHGGRGYEQYF	TGTGCCAGCCACGGTGGGAGGGGCTACGAGCAGTACTTC
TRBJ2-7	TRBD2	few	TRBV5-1	CASSLLLAGGPGYEQYF	TGCGCCAGCAGCCTCCTACTAGCGGGAGGGCCTGGATACGAGCAGTACTTC
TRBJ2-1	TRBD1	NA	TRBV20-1	CSVRGQGHNEQFF	TGCAGCGTGAGGGGGCAGGGCCACAATGAGCAGTTCTTC
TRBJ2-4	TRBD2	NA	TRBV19	CASSLLAGVNIQYF	TGTGCCAGTAGTCTACTAGCGGGAGTGAACATTCAGTACTTC
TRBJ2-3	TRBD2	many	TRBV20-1	CSATRTSADTQYF	TGCAGTGCTACTCGGACTAGCGCGGATACGCAGTATTTT
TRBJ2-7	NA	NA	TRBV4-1	CASSQDSRTTGSGQYF	TGCGCCAGCAGCCAAGACAGCCGGACAACAGGGAGTGGGCAGTACTTC
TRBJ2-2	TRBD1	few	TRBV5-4	CASSPVKGGITGELFF	TGTGCCAGCAGCCCGGTAAAAGGGGGCATCACCGGGGAGCTGTTTTTT
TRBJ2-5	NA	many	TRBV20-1	CSARAETQYF	TGCAGTGCTAGAGCAGAGACCCAGTACTTC
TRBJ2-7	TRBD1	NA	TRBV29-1	CSVEGAKRGEQYF	TGCAGCGTAGAGGGGGCCAAGCGTGGCGAGCAGTACTTC
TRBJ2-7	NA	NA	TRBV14	CASSRVDGYEQYF	TGTGCCAGCAGCCGAGTAGACGGCTACGAGCAGTACTTC
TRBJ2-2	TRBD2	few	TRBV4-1	CASSQEPRTSGPTGELFF	TGCGCCAGCAGCCAAGAGCCCAGGACTAGCGGGCCCACCGGGGAGCTGTTTTTT
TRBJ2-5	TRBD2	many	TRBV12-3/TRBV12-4	CASSVWTSGQETQYF	TGTGCCAGCAGTGTATGGACTAGCGGCCAAGAGACCCAGTACTTC
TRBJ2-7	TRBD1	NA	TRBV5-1	CASSSGQGASEQYF	TGCGCCAGCAGCTCGGGACAGGGGGCATCCGAGCAGTACTTC
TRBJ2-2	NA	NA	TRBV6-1	CAVTGGDSNTGELFF	TGTGCCGTCACTGGGGGCGACTCGAACACCGGGGAGCTGTTTTTT
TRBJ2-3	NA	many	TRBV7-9	CASSPEGTQDTDTQYF	TGTGCCAGCAGCCCCGAGGGGACACAGGATACAGATACGCAGTATTTT
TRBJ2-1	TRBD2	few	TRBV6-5	CASSTGSAGGVNNEQFF	TGTGCCAGCAGTACTGGATCGGCGGGGGGCGTCAACAATGAGCAGTTCTTC
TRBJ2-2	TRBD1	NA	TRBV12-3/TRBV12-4	CASSLYRGQSTGELFF	TGTGCCAGCAGTCTATACAGGGGGCAGAGCACCGGGGAGCTGTTTTTT
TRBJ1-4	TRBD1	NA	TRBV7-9	CASSVQGAANEKLFF	TGTGCCAGCAGCGTACAGGGGGCTGCTAATGAAAAACTGTTTTTT
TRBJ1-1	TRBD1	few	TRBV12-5	CASIKGAQYTEAFF	TGTGCTAGTATTAAGGGGGCGCAGTACACTGAAGCTTTCTTT
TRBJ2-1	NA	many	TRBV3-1	CASSQLAEQFF	TGTGCCAGCAGCCAGTTGGCCGAGCAGTTCTTC
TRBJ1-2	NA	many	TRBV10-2	CASSEGVVGYGYTF	TGCGCCAGCAGTGAGGGGGTCGTCGGCTATGGCTACACCTTC
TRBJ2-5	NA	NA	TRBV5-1	CASSVRTEETQYF	TGCGCCAGCAGCGTAAGGACGGAAGAGACCCAGTACTTC
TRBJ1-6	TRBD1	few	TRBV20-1	CSARGQGLVNSPLHF	TGCAGTGCTAGGGGACAGGGACTCGTTAATTCACCCCTCCACTTT
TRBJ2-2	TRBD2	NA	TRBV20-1	CSASMTSGRTGELFF	TGCAGTGCTAGTATGACTAGCGGTAGGACCGGGGAGCTGTTTTTT
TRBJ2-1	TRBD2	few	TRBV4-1	CASSQAPVASGRNEQFF	TGCGCCAGCAGCCAAGCCCCGGTGGCTAGCGGGAGGAATGAGCAGTTCTTC
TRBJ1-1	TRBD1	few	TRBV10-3	CASAGGVNTEAFF	TGTGCCAGCGCAGGGGGCGTGAACACTGAAGCTTTCTTT
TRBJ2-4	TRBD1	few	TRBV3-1	CASSQGTGSNIQYF	TGTGCCAGCAGCCAAGGGACAGGGTCAAACATTCAGTACTTC
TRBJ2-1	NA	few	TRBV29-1	CSVATQGAYNEQFF	TGCAGCGTTGCAACACAGGGAGCCTACAATGAGCAGTTCTTC
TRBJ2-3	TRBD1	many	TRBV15	CATSRGTGSTDTQYF	TGTGCCACCAGCAGGGGGACAGGGAGTACAGATACGCAGTATTTT
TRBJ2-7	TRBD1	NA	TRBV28	CASARQGSYEQYF	TGTGCCAGCGCCCGACAGGGTTCCTACGAGCAGTACTTC
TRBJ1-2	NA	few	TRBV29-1	CSVEEQGKGGYTF	TGCAGCGTTGAAGAGCAAGGGAAGGGTGGCTACACCTTC
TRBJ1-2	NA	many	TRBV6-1	CASSEEYGNYGYTF	TGTGCCAGCAGTGAAGAGTACGGTAACTATGGCTACACCTTC
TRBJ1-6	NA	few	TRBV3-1	CASSPEESYNSPLHF	TGTGCCAGCAGCCCCGAGGAATCCTATAATTCACCCCTCCACTTT
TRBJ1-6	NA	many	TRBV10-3	CAISESSILAGSLNNSPLHF	TGTGCCATCAGTGAGTCGAGCATCCTGGCAGGGTCTTTAAATAATTCACCCCTCCACTTT
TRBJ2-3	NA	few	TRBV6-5	CASSFRRGADTQYF	TGTGCCAGCAGTTTCCGCAGGGGGGCAGATACGCAGTATTTT